Reported below is one T cell receptor (beta chain). The CDR3 has 17 amino acids. The trim removed 1 base at V and 5 bases at J, leaving 11 bases unmatched. Germline V gives CDR1 SGHTA, CDR2 FQGNSA. The assay was immunoSEQ multiplex PCR, and TCRdb's table has in-frame clones only and misses some. The sample lists around 300,000 clones, nearly 90% seen once, with approximately 8.8% in the top ten. The data derive from a study of blood T cell repertoires in COVID-19. At the level of the study: Specimens from acute and convalescent COVID-19 originated in the United States, Italy and Spain.

Sequenced: peripheral blood. The chain combines TRBV7-2 with TRBJ2-4; 7 bases line up with TRBD1. The sequence derives from a man aged 18 to 35 with active or convalescent COVID-19. CDR3 loop: CASSLVSTRQGENIQYF. DNA for the CDR3: TGTGCCAGCAGCTTAGTTTCCACCCGACAGGGCGAAAACATTCAGTACTTC.